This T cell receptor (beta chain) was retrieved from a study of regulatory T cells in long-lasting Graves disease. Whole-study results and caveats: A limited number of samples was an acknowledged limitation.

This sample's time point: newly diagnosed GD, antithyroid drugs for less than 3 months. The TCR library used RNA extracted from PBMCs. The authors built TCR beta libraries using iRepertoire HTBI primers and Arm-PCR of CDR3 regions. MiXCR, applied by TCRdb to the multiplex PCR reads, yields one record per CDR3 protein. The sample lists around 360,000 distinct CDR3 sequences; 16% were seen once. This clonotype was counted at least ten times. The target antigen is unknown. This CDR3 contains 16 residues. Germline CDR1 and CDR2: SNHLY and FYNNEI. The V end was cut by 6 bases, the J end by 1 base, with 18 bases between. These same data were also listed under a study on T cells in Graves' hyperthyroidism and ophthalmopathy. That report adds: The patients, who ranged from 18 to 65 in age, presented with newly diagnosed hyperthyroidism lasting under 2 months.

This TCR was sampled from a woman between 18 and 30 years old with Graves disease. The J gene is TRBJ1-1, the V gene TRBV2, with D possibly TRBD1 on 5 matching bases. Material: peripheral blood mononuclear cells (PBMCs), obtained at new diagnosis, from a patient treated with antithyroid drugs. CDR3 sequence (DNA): TGTGCCAGCAGCGACAGACGGGGTACCAAGAACACTGAAGCTTTCTTT. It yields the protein CASSDRRGTKNTEAFF.